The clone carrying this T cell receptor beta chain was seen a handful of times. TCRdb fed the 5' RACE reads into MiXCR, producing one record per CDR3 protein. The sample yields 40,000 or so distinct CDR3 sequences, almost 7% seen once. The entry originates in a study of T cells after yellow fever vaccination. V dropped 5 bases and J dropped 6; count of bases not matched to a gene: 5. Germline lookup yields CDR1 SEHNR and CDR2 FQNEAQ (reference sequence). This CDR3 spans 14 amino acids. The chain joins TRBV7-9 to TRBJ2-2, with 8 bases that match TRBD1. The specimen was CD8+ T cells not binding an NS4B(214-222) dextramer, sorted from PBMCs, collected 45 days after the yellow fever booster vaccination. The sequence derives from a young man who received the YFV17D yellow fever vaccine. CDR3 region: CASSQPGGPGELFF. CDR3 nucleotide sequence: TGTGCCAGCAGCCAACCAGGGGGCCCCGGGGAGCTGTTTTTT.